This is a list of T cell receptor beta chains from one sample in a study of T cell changes during pregnancy in multiple sclerosis. Here immunoSEQ multiplex PCR was the method, and the copy in TCRdb shows in-frame clones only, minus some. The sample has 60,000 or so clones; less than 95% are singletons. This material consisted of CD4+ T cells from peripheral blood mononuclear cells, taken after pregnancy. These receptors came from a female donor in good health, enrolled as a control in a pregnancy study. Each CDR3 is given with its conserved first and last residue. Fields, in order: V gene, J gene, D gene, clone size, CDR3 DNA, CDR3 protein. D genes are given only for firm matches. Not all rows give a size; the values are once, few, many and, for expanded clones, a class.

TRBV6-5	TRBJ1-3	NA	few	TGTGCCAGCAGGTCCGGGGGGTCTGGAAACACCATATATTTT	CASRSGGSGNTIYF
TRBV4-2	TRBJ2-3	TRBD2	NA	TGTGCCAGCAGCCCTCGGAGTAGCGGGGGATCAGATACGCAGTATTTT	CASSPRSSGGSDTQYF
TRBV7-9	TRBJ1-3	TRBD1	few	TGTGCCAGCAGCTCACCGGACAGGGCTGGAAACACCATATATTTT	CASSSPDRAGNTIYF
TRBV2	TRBJ1-2	TRBD1	once	TGTGCCACCGTATCCGGGACAGGGTCATACGTTGCCTATGGCTACACCTTC	CATVSGTGSYVAYGYTF
TRBV18	TRBJ2-7	TRBD1	NA	TGTGCCAGCTCACCCGGGACAGGGCTTTCCTACGAGCAGTACTTC	CASSPGTGLSYEQYF
TRBV7-9	TRBJ1-6	NA	NA	TGTGCCAGCAGCTTAGGCAGTGGAGATAATTCACCCCTCCACTTT	CASSLGSGDNSPLHF
TRBV7-9	TRBJ2-6	NA	NA	TGTGCCAGCAGCTTAACTCTAGGCTCTGGGGCCAACGTCCTGACTTTC	CASSLTLGSGANVLTF
TRBV11-3	TRBJ2-5	TRBD2	NA	TGTGCCAGCAGCCCCCCTCGGCTGGGGGGGGGTAGGGAGACCCAGTACTTC	CASSPPRLGGGRETQYF
TRBV5-4	TRBJ1-2	TRBD1	NA	TGTGCCAGCACCGGGACAGGGCTCTATGGCTACACCTTC	CASTGTGLYGYTF
TRBV30	TRBJ1-6	NA	NA	TGTGCCTGGAGTGTAGGGGGCTCCTATAATTCACCCCTCCACTTT	CAWSVGGSYNSPLHF
TRBV19	TRBJ2-1	TRBD1	NA	TGTGCCAGTAGTATAAATAGAGGACAGGGTGAGAATGAGCAGTTCTTC	CASSINRGQGENEQFF